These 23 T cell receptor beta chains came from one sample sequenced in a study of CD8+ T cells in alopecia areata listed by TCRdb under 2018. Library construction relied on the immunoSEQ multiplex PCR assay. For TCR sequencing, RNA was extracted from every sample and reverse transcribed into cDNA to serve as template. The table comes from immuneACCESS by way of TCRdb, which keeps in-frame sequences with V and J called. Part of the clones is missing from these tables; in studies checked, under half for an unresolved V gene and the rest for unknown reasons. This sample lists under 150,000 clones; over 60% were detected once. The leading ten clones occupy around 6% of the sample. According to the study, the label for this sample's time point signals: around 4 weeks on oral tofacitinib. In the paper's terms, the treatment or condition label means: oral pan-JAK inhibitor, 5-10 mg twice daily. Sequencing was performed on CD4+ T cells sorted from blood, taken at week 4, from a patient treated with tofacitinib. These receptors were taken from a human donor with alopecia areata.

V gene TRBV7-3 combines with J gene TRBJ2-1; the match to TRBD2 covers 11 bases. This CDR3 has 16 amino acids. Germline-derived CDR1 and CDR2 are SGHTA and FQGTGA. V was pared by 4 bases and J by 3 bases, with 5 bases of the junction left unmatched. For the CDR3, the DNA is TGTGCCAGCAGCTCCAGTAGCGGGAGGGGCTACAATGAGCAGTTCTTC. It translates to CASSSSSGRGYNEQFF.

CDR3 region: CASSLEPGQTTDTQYF. CDR3 DNA sequence: TGCGCCAGCAGCCTTGAACCGGGACAGACCACAGATACGCAGTATTTT. This chain connects TRBV5-1 to TRBJ2-3, with TRBD1 identical over 7 bases. Germline V gene data show CDR1 as SGHRS and CDR2 as YFSETQ. Trimming removed 4 bases from V and 2 bases from J; junction bases left unmatched: 10. There are 16 residues in the CDR3.

CDR3: CSVAGDSQETQYF. The CDR3 coding sequence is TGCAGCGTTGCAGGGGACAGTCAAGAGACCCAGTACTTC. This rearrangement joins TRBV29-1 to TRBJ2-5; 7 nucleotides match TRBD1. V was clipped by 4 bases and J by 2 bases; unmatched bases: 4. The CDR3 contains 13 residues. Per the germline V gene, CDR1 is SQVTM and CDR2 is ANQGSEA. The whole variable domain, remainder taken from reference TRBV29-1 and TRBJ2-5, is SAVISQKPSRDICQRGTSLTIQCQVDSQVTMMFWYRQQPGQSLTLIATANQGSEATYESGFVIDKFPISRPNLTFSTLTVSNMSPEDSSIYLCSVAGDSQETQYFGPGTRLLVL.

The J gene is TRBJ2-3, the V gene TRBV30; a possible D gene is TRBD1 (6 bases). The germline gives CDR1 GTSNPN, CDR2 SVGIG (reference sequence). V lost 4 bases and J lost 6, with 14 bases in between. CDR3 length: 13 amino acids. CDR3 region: CAWNREVRDTQYF. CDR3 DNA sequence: TGTGCCTGGAACAGGGAAGTCCGGGATACGCAGTATTTT. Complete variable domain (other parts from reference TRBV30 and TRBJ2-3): SQTIHQWPATLVQPVGSPLSLECTVEGTSNPNLYWYRQAAGRGLQLLFYSVGIGQISSEVPQNLSASRPQDRQFILSSKKLLLSDSGFYLCAWNREVRDTQYFGPGTRLTVL.

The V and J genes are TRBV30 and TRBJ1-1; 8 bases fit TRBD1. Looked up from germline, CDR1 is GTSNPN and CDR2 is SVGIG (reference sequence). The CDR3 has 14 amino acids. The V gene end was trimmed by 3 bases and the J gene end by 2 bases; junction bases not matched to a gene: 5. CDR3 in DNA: TGTGCCTGGAGCGCGGACAGGGACAACACTGAAGCTTTCTTT. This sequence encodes CAWSADRDNTEAFF.

CDR3: CATHAGTGARDEQFF. The CDR3 DNA reads as TGTGCCACCCACGCCGGGACAGGGGCAAGGGATGAGCAGTTCTTC. The rearrangement links TRBV5-4 to TRBJ2-1; 10 nucleotides line up with TRBD1. V dropped 9 bases and J dropped 8; count of bases not matched to a gene: 14. Germline lookup yields CDR1 SGHNT and CDR2 YYREEE (reference sequence). The CDR3 runs 15 residues.

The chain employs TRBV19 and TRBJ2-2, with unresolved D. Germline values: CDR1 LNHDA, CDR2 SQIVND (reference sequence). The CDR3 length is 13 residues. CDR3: CGISNSNTGELFF. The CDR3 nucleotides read TGTGGAATTTCAAATTCGAACACCGGGGAGCTGTTTTTT.

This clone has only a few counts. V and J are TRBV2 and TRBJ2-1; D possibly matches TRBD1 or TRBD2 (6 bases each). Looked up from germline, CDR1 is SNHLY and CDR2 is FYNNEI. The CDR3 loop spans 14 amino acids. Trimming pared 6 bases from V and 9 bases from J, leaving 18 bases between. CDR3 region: CASRAWGALGEQFF. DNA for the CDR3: TGTGCCAGCAGAGCCTGGGGGGCTTTGGGTGAGCAGTTCTTC.

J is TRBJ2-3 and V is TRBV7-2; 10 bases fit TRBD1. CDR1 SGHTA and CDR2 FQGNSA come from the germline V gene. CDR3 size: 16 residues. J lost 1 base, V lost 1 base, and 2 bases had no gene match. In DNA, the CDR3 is TGTGCCAGCAGCTTAGTCGGGACAGGGGGCACAGATACGCAGTATTTT. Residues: CASSLVGTGGTDTQYF.

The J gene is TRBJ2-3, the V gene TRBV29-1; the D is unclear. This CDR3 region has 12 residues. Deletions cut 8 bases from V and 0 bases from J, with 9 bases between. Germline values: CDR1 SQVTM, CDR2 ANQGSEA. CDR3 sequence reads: CSTESSTDTQYF. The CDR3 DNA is TGCAGCACCGAGAGTAGCACAGATACGCAGTATTTT.

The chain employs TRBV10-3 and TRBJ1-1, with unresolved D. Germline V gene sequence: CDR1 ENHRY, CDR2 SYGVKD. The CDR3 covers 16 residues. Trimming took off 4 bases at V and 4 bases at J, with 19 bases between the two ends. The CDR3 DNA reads TGTGCCATCAGTGTATCGGGTGGGGTTGATGGCACTGAAGCTTTCTTT. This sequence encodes CAISVSGGVDGTEAFF.

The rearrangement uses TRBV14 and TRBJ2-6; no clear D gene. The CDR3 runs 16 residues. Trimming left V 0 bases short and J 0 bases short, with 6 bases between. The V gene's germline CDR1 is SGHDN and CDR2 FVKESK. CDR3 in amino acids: CASSQEPYSGANVLTF. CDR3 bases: TGTGCCAGCAGCCAAGAGCCCTACTCTGGGGCCAACGTCCTGACTTTC.

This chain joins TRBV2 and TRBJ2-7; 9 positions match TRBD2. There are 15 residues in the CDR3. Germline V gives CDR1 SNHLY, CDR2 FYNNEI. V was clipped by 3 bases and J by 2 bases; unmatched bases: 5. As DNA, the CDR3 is TGTGCCAGCAGTGATCGGATAGCGGGGGCCTACGAGCAGTACTTC. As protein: CASSDRIAGAYEQYF.

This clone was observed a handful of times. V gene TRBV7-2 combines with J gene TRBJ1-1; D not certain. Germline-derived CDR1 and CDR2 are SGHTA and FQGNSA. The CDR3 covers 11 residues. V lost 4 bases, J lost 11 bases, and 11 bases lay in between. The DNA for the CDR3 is TGTGCCAGCAGCTCACCTTCCATGGCTTTCTTT. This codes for CASSSPSMAFF. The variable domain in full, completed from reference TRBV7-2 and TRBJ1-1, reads GAGVSQSPSNKVTEKGKDVELRCDPISGHTALYWYRQSLGQGLEFLIYFQGNSAPDKSGLPSDRFSAERTGGSVSTLTIQRTQQEDSAVYLCASSSPSMAFFGQGTRLTVV.

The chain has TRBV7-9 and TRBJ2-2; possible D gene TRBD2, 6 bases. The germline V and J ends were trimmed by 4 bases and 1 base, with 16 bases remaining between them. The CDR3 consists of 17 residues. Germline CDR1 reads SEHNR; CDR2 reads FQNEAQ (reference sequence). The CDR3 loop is CASSSLRGGMNTGELFF. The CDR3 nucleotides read TGTGCCAGCAGCTCCCTCCGTGGCGGGATGAACACCGGGGAGCTGTTTTTT.

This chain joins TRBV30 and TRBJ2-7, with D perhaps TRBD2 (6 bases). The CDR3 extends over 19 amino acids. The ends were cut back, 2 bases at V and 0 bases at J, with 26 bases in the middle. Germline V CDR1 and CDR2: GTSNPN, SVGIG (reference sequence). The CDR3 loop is CAWSWPLAWGEILSYEQYF. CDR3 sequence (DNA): TGTGCCTGGAGTTGGCCGTTGGCTTGGGGGGAGATACTCTCCTACGAGCAGTACTTC.

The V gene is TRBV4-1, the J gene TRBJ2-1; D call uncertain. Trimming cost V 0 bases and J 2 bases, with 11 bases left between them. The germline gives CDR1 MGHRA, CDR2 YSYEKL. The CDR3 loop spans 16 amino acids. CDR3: CASSQDLVQTYNEQFF. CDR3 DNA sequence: TGCGCCAGCAGCCAAGATCTAGTACAGACCTACAATGAGCAGTTCTTC.

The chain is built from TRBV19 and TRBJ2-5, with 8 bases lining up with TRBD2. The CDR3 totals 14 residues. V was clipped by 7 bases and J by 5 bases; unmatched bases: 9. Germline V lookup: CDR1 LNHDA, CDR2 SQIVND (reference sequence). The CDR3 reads CASTPGGGPETQYF. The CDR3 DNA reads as TGTGCCAGTACCCCCGGGGGGGGGCCGGAGACCCAGTACTTC.

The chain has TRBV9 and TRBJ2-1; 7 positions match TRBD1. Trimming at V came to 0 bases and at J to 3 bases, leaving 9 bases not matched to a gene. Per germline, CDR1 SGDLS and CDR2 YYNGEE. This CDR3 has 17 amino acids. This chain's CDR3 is CASSVGQGLMVYNEQFF. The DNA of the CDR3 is TGTGCCAGCAGCGTAGGACAGGGCTTGATGGTCTACAATGAGCAGTTCTTC.

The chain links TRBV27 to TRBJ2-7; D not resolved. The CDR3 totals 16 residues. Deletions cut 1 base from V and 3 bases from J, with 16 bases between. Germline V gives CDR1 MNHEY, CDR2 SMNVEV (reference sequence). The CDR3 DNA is TGTGCCAGCAGTTTATTCCCGGTTAGCCCCAACTACGAGCAGTACTTC. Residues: CASSLFPVSPNYEQYF.

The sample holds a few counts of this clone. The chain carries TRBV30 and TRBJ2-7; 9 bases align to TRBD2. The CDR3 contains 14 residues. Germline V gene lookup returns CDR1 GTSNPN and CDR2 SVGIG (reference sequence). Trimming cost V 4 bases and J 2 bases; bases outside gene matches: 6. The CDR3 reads CAWTASGKAYEQYF. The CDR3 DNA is TGTGCCTGGACCGCTAGCGGGAAAGCCTACGAGCAGTACTTC.

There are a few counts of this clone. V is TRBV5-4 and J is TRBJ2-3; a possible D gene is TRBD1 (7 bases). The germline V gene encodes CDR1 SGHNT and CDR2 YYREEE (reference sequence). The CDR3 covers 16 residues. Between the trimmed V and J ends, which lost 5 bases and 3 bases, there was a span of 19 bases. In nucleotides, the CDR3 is TGTGCCAGCAGTGGAGGGGGCCGGGGGAGAACAGATACGCAGTATTTT. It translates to CASSGGGRGRTDTQYF. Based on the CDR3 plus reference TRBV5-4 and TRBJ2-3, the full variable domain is ETGVTQSPTHLIKTRGQQVTLRCSSQSGHNTVSWYQQALGQGPQFIFQYYREEENGRGNFPPRFSGLQFPNYSSELNVNALELDDSALYLCASSGGGRGRTDTQYFGPGTRLTVL.

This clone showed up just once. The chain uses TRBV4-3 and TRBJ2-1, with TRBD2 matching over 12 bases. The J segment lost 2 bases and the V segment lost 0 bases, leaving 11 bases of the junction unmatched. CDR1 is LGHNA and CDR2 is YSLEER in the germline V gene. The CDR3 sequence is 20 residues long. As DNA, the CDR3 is TGCGCCAGCAGCCAAGATCTGCGGTCGGGACTAGCGGGTACCTACAATGAGCAGTTCTTC. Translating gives CASSQDLRSGLAGTYNEQFF.